The source of this T cell receptor beta chain is a study of vaccination effects on CD4 cells after COVID-19. Here immunoSEQ multiplex PCR was the method, and the copy in TCRdb shows in-frame clones only, minus some. The sample records approximately 76,000 clones, under 80% being singletons. Under the ViraFEST assay, PBMC were stimulated with viral peptide pools so that antigen-specific CD4+ T cells expanded. Sequencing was performed afterwards. With about ten days of culture completed, CD4+ T cells were isolated. The healthy vaccine recipients, who had no prior SARS-CoV-2 infection, showed negative nucleocapsid antibodies. This CDR3 contains 11 residues. With regard to this clone: No antigen is known for it.

The TCR sequence derives from a human donor who received a COVID-19 vaccine. The V and J genes are TRBV21-1 and TRBJ1-1; the D segment call TRBD1 is taken from the table without a DNA check. TRBV21-1 corresponds to a pseudogene. The material was CD4+ T cells from PBMCs cultured with SARS-CoV-2 spike peptides, obtained before COVID-19 vaccination. CDR3 protein: CASSQDSEAFF. As DNA, the CDR3 is TGTGCCAGCAGCCAGGACAGTGAAGCTTTCTTT.